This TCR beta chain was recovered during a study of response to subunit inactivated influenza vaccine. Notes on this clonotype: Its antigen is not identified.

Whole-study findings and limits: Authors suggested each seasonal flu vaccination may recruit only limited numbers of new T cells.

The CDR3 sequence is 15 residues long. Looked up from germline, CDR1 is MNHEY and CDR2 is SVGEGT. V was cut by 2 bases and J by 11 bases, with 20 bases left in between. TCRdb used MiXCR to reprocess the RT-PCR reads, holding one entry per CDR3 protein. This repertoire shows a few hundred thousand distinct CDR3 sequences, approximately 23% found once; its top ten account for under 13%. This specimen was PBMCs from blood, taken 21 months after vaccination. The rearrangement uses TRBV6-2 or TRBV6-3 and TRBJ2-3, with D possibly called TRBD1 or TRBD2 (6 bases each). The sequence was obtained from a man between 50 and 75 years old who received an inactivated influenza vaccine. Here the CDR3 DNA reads TGTGCCAGCAGTTACCCCAACCGAGGAGGGGGTGAGCAGTATTTT. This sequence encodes CASSYPNRGGGEQYF.